The text below deals with one T cell receptor (beta chain). The antigen is not known. Some clones are missing from TCRdb's copy, which holds only in-frame ones; the method was immunoSEQ multiplex PCR. This sample yields 70,000 to 95,000 clones, of which 85% to 90% are seen a single time; under 3% belongs to the top ten. This entry is derived from a study of T cell responses to AZD1222 COVID-19 vaccine. The CDR3 is 16 residues long. The V gene's germline CDR1 is KGHDR and CDR2 SFDVKD. V trimming: 3 bases; J trimming: 1 base; junction bases outside the gene matches: 6. Pooled together were second doses at about 4 or about 12 weeks. Whole-study results and caveats: Vaccine-associated CD4 TCRs ranged over spike, dominating at 160-218 and 743-854.

V is TRBV24-1 and J is TRBJ2-3, with 7 bases that match TRBD2. The receptor's source is an adult who received the AZD1222 COVID-19 vaccine. Here the sequenced sample was peripheral blood, taken 28 days after the second AZD1222 dose. The CDR3 here is CATSDQTSDRTDTQYF. CDR3 nucleotide sequence: TGTGCCACCAGTGATCAAACTAGCGACCGCACAGATACGCAGTATTTT.